The entry that follows covers one T cell receptor (beta chain) sequence. Its specificity is unknown. V shed 5 bases, J shed 8 bases, and the junction held 5 bases outside the gene matches. Germline CDR1 reads SGHTA; CDR2 reads FQGNSA. The length of the CDR3 is 13 residues. Combining a sample-barcoded 5' primer with a J-beta primer mix, a second PCR ran for about 7 to 12 cycles. MiXCR, run by TCRdb on the 5' RACE reads, gives a single entry per CDR3 protein. The sample holds 910,000 or so distinct CDR3 sequences, roughly 47% seen once. The data originate from a study of blood T cells in healthy people across ages. Study results and caveats: Because sorting was not performed, PBMCs prevented conclusive naive versus antigen-experienced comparison.

The chain employs TRBV7-2 and TRBJ1-2; 10 nucleotides agree with TRBD1. The source of this sequence is a woman aged 60 to 75 in good health. The material sequenced was blood. The CDR3 nucleotides read TGTGCCAGCAGCACGGGACAGGGGAACGGCTACACCTTC. It specifies CASSTGQGNGYTF.